Below are 6 T cell receptor beta chains sequenced from a single sample in a study of blood T cell repertoires in COVID-19. Generated by immunoSEQ multiplex PCR, the TCRdb table keeps only in-frame clones and is missing some. The sample yields about 330,000 clones, 80% to 90% seen once. Sequenced material: PBMCs or T cells enriched from blood (not recorded which). The receptor set was obtained from a man aged 25-45 years who had recovered from COVID-19.

This chain connects TRBV6-5 to TRBJ1-4, with 8 positions matching TRBD1. Germline-derived CDR1 and CDR2 are MNHEY and SVGAGI. The CDR3 loop spans 15 amino acids. Trimming took 4 bases from V and 3 from J; bases not matched to a gene: 4. This chain's CDR3 is CASSSAGGSNEKLFF. The CDR3 nucleotides read TGTGCCAGCAGTTCGGCAGGGGGCTCTAATGAAAAACTGTTTTTT.

V is TRBV6-2 or TRBV6-3 and J is TRBJ1-5; 10 bases map to TRBD1. Germline V gene data show CDR1 as MNHEY and CDR2 as SVGEGT. The CDR3 is 20 residues long. The ends lost 4 bases at V and 0 bases at J; junction bases unmatched: 15. CDR3: CASSLLPPGTGAYSNQPQHF. CDR3 in DNA: TGTGCCAGCAGTTTGTTGCCCCCCGGGACAGGGGCTTATAGCAATCAGCCCCAGCATTTT.

This chain links TRBV13 with TRBJ2-7, with 11 nucleotides matching TRBD1. Germline V lookup: CDR1 PRHDT, CDR2 FYEKMQ (reference sequence). V lost 5 bases, J lost 5 bases, and 2 bases stayed unmatched. This CDR3 region has 13 residues. The CDR3 protein is CASSRTGGHEQYF. The CDR3 DNA reads as TGTGCCAGCAGCCGGACAGGGGGCCACGAGCAGTACTTC.

The rearrangement uses TRBV7-8 and TRBJ2-3; 8 bases are a match to TRBD1. The J segment lost 3 bases and the V segment lost 4 bases, leaving 9 bases of the junction unmatched. CDR1 is SGHVS, CDR2 FQNEAQ, per germline. This CDR3 region has 16 residues. The CDR3 reads CASSSMTGEITDTQYF. CDR3 nucleotide sequence: TGTGCCAGCAGCTCGATGACAGGGGAAATAACAGATACGCAGTATTTT.

J is TRBJ1-4 and V is TRBV23-1; no clear D gene. TRBV23-1 is known as an ORF, though its function is uncertain. The V end was cut by 2 bases, the J end by 5 bases, with 12 bases between. This CDR3 has 15 amino acids. The DNA for the CDR3 is TGCGCCAGCAGTCAAGGGGAGAGTCCGAATGAAAAACTGTTTTTT. This translates into CASSQGESPNEKLFF.

This clone has only one observation. J is TRBJ2-7 and V is TRBV28, with TRBD1 matching over 9 bases. The germline V gene has CDR1 MDHEN and CDR2 SYDVKM. V shed 6 bases, J shed 4 bases, and the junction held 7 bases outside the gene matches. The CDR3 is made up of 14 amino acids. CDR3 protein: CASSYYRGLYEQYF. In DNA, the CDR3 is TGTGCCAGCAGCTATTACAGGGGGCTGTACGAGCAGTACTTC.